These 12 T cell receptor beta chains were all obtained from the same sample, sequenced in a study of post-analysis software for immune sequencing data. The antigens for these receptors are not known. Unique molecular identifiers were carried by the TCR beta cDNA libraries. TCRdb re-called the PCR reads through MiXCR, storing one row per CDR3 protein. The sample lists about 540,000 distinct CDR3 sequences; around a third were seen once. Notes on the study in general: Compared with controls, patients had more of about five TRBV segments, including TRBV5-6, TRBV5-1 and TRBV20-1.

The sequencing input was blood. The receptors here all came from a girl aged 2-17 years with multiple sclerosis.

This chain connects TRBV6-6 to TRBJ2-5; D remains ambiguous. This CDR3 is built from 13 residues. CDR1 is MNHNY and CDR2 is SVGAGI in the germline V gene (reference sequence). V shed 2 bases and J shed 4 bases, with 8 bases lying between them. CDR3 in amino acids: CASSYVGIETQYF. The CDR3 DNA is TGTGCCAGCAGTTACGTGGGGATAGAGACCCAGTACTTC.

Here the CDR3 reads CASSYSTRSPGQPQHF. In nucleotides, the CDR3 is TGTGCCAGCAGTTACTCAACGAGGTCCCCAGGTCAGCCCCAGCATTTT. V usage is TRBV6-6 and J usage is TRBJ1-5; D uncertain. From germline, CDR1 is MNHNY and CDR2 SVGAGI (reference sequence). The V end was cut by 0 bases, the J end by 6 bases, with 15 bases between. The CDR3 has 16 amino acids.

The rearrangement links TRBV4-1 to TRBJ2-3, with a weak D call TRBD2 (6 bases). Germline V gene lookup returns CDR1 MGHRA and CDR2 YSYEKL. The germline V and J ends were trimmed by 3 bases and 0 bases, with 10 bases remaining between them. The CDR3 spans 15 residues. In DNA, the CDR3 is TGCGCCAGCAGCCATAGGGGAGGTAGCACAGATACGCAGTATTTT. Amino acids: CASSHRGGSTDTQYF.

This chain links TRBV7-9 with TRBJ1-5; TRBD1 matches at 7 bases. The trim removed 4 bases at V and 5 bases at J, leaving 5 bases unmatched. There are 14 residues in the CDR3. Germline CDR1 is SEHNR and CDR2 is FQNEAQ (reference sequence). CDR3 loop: CASSSNTGDQPQHF. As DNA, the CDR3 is TGTGCCAGCAGCTCCAATACAGGGGATCAGCCCCAGCATTTT.

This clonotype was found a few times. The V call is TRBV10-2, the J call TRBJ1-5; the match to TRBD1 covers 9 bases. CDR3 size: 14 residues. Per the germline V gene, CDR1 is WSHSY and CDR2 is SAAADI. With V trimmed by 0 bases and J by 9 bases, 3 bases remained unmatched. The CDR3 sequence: CASSESTGGLPQHF. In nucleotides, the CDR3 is TGCGCCAGCAGTGAGTCTACAGGGGGCCTGCCCCAGCATTTT.

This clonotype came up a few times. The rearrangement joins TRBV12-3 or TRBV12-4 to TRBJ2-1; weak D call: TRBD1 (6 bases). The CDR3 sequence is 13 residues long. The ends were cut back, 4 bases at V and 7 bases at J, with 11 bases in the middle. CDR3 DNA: TGTGCCAGCAGTTCCGGGACACCAAATGAGCAGTTCTTC. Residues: CASSSGTPNEQFF.

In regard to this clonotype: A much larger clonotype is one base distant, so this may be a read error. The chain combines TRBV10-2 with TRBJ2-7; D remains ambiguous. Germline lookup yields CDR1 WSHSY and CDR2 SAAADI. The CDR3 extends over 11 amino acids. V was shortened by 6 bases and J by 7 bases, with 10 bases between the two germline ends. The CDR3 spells CASSGPNEQYF. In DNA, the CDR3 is TGCGCCAGCAGCGGGCCCAATGAGCAGTACTTC.

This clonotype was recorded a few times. DNA for the CDR3: TGCAGTGCCCCCCAATTACGGGGCGGTGGGGTAGCCAAAAACATTCAGTACTTC. Its translation is CSAPQLRGGGVAKNIQYF. The chain employs TRBV20-1 and TRBJ2-4, with D perhaps being TRBD1 or TRBD2 (5 bases each). V was shortened by 6 bases and J by 0 bases, with 24 bases between the two germline ends. The CDR3 covers 18 residues. CDR1 and CDR2 (germline): DFQATT, SNEGSKA (reference sequence).

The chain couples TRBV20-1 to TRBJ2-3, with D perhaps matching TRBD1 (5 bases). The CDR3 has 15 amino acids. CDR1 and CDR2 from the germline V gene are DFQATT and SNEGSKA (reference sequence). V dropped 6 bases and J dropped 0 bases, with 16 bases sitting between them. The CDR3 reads CSAVTGSTSTDTQYF. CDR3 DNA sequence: TGCAGTGCAGTCACAGGATCGACTAGCACAGATACGCAGTATTTT.

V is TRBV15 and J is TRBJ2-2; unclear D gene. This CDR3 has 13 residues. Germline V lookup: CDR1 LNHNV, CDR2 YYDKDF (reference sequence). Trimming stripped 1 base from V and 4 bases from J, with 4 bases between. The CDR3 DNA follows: TGTGCCACCAGCAGAGGCCCCACCGGGGAGCTGTTTTTT. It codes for CATSRGPTGELFF.

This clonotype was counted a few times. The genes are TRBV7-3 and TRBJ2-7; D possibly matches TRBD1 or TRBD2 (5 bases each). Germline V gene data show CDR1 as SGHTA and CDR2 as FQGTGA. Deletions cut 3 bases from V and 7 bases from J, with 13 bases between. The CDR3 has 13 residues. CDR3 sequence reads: CASSLTVTSEQYF. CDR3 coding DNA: TGTGCCAGCAGCTTGACAGTCACTAGTGAGCAGTACTTC.

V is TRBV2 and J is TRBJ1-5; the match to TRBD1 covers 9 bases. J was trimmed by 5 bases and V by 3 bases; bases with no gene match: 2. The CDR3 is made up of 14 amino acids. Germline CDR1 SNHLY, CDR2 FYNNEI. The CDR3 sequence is CASSDGDRDQPQHF. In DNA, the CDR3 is TGTGCCAGCAGTGATGGGGACAGGGATCAGCCCCAGCATTTT.